The next 9 T cell receptor beta chains were all read from a single sample in a study of Tregs in tolerant kidney transplant recipients. Produced via immunoSEQ multiplex PCR; TCRdb's table is partial and in-frame only. The data contain 110,000 or so clones, around 94% of them singletons. Sequenced sample: CD4+ T cells from blood. All receptors come from a human donor in good health.

The rearrangement uses TRBV18 and TRBJ1-1; D remains unclear. V lost 2 bases, J lost 2 bases, and 9 bases lay in between. The CDR3 contains 14 residues. The germline CDR1 and CDR2 sequences are KGHSH and LQKENI. CDR3 loop: CASSPVGVNTEAFF. The CDR3 DNA reads TGTGCCAGCTCACCAGTAGGTGTCAACACTGAAGCTTTCTTT.

This chain joins TRBV19 and TRBJ1-5, with D maybe TRBD1 (5 bases). Germline V gives CDR1 LNHDA, CDR2 SQIVND (reference sequence). The V gene lost 1 base and the J gene lost 0 bases, with 16 bases spanning the gap. The CDR3 covers 18 residues. The CDR3 coding sequence is TGTGCCAGTAGTATAGGAGGCAGGGCCCCGTATAGCAATCAGCCCCAGCATTTT. Its protein is CASSIGGRAPYSNQPQHF.

The CDR3 bases are TGTGCCAGCTCCGAAATGGGGGGGGACACTGAAGCTTTCTTT. This sequence encodes CASSEMGGDTEAFF. J is TRBJ1-1 and V is TRBV18; D may be TRBD1 (5 bases). V dropped 6 bases and J dropped 3 bases, with 14 bases sitting between them. The CDR3 spans 14 residues. In germline, CDR1 is KGHSH, CDR2 LQKENI.

The genes are TRBV6-5 and TRBJ1-1; a weak D match, TRBD1 (6 bases). Between the trimmed V and J ends, which lost 8 bases and 3 bases, there was a span of 10 bases. The CDR3 spans 12 residues. Germline values: CDR1 MNHEY, CDR2 SVGAGI. The CDR3 region is CASGGRDTEAFF. CDR3 in DNA: TGTGCCAGCGGGGGCAGGGACACTGAAGCTTTCTTT.

The V call is TRBV2, the J call TRBJ1-4; possibly TRBD1 for D (6 bases). This CDR3 region has 15 residues. Trimming left V 7 bases short and J 4 bases short, with 16 bases between. Per germline, CDR1 SNHLY and CDR2 FYNNEI. The CDR3 DNA is TGTGCCAGCACCAATCAGGGGACTAGTAATGAAAAACTGTTTTTT. It is translated as CASTNQGTSNEKLFF.

The chain links TRBV6-1 to TRBJ2-7, with 12 positions matching TRBD1. The length of the CDR3 is 16 residues. V dropped 4 bases and J dropped 9; count of bases not matched to a gene: 13. Germline V lookup: CDR1 MNHNS, CDR2 SASEGT. This CDR3 reads CASSGPGTGGLVGQYF. CDR3 DNA sequence: TGTGCCAGCAGTGGTCCCGGGACAGGGGGCCTCGTTGGGCAGTACTTC.

This chain connects TRBV30 to TRBJ1-1; tentatively, D is TRBD1 (6 bases). Germline CDR1 GTSNPN, CDR2 SVGIG (reference sequence). This CDR3 spans 15 amino acids. Trimming stripped 4 bases from V and 0 bases from J, with 15 bases between. The CDR3 here is CAWIKQGPLNTEAFF. For the CDR3, the DNA is TGTGCCTGGATTAAACAGGGACCCTTGAACACTGAAGCTTTCTTT.

The gene calls are TRBV30 and TRBJ2-1, with 11 bases fitting TRBD2. Per the germline V gene, CDR1 is GTSNPN and CDR2 is SVGIG (reference sequence). CDR3 length equals 15 residues. Trimming removed 3 bases from V and 4 bases from J; junction bases left unmatched: 5. The CDR3: CAWRKLAGVYNEQFF. The CDR3 DNA is TGTGCCTGGAGGAAACTAGCGGGAGTATACAATGAGCAGTTCTTC. The whole variable domain, remainder taken from reference TRBV30 and TRBJ2-1, is SQTIHQWPATLVQPVGSPLSLECTVEGTSNPNLYWYRQAAGRGLQLLFYSVGIGQISSEVPQNLSASRPQDRQFILSSKKLLLSDSGFYLCAWRKLAGVYNEQFFGPGTRLTVL.

V gene TRBV6-5 combines with J gene TRBJ1-2; a weak D match, TRBD1 (6 bases). V lost 6 bases, J lost 8 bases, and 16 bases lay in between. Germline CDR1 is MNHEY and CDR2 is SVGAGI. There are 13 residues in the CDR3. As DNA, the CDR3 is TGTGCCAGCAGAACCACCGGGACAAAGGGCTACACCTTC. Translating it yields CASRTTGTKGYTF.